These T cell receptor beta chains were read from a single sample in a study of blood T cell repertoires in COVID-19. Measured with immunoSEQ multiplex PCR; TCRdb has only the in-frame clones, and not every one. This sample has 180,000 or so clones; over 70% occur once, and the top ten carry about 3.6%. Sequenced material: PBMCs or T cells enriched from blood (not recorded which). These receptors originate from a woman aged 50 to 65 in a cohort exposed to, infected with or recovered from COVID-19 (not recorded which). Both conserved end residues are part of each CDR3. A D gene is named only where the DNA matches it firmly. For some rows the clone size is stated as once, few or many, or as a class when expanded; others skip it.

v_call,j_call,d_call,clone_size,cdr3_length,cdr3_nt,cdr3_aa
TRBV10-1,TRBJ2-1,TRBD1,.,15,TGCGCCAGCAGTGAGACAGGGGGGTCCTACAATGAGCAGTTCTTC,CASSETGGSYNEQFF
TRBV30,TRBJ2-6,.,.,16,TGTGCCTGGACGAAGCACAGGACCTCTGGGGCCAACGTCCTGACTTTC,CAWTKHRTSGANVLTF
TRBV4-1,TRBJ2-5,.,.,13,TGCGCCAGCAGCCAACCAGGGTCAGAGACCCAGTACTTC,CASSQPGSETQYF
TRBV5-1,TRBJ2-7,TRBD2,.,18,TGCGCCAGCAGCTTCCTAGCGGGATCGGGGGTTAGTTTTTACGAGCAGTACTTC,CASSFLAGSGVSFYEQYF
TRBV29-1,TRBJ1-4,.,.,14,TGCAGCGTTGATTGGGGGGTAGGCGGTGAAAAACTGTTTTTT,CSVDWGVGGEKLFF
TRBV5-1,TRBJ2-1,.,.,14,TGCGCCAGCAGTCCAATGCCGGGGGACGATGAGCAGTTCTTC,CASSPMPGDDEQFF
TRBV5-1,TRBJ2-1,.,.,15,TGCGCCAGCAGCCCCCGGGAAGGATCCTACAATGAGCAGTTCTTC,CASSPREGSYNEQFF
TRBV5-1,TRBJ2-1,.,.,14,TGCGCCAGCAGCTCTAGTTCGCCCCCCAATGAGCAGTTCTTC,CASSSSSPPNEQFF
TRBV28,TRBJ1-2,TRBD1,.,14,TGTGCCAGCAGACTCGACAGGGTAGGCAATGGCTACACCTTC,CASRLDRVGNGYTF
TRBV7-2,TRBJ1-6,.,.,15,TGTGCCAGCAGCTTAGTTCGGGTACCCAATTCACCCCTCCACTTT,CASSLVRVPNSPLHF
TRBV7-3,TRBJ1-2,.,many,14,TGTGCCAGCAGCTTAATGGCGGGGACGGGAGGCTACACCTTC,CASSLMAGTGGYTF
TRBV15,TRBJ1-3,.,.,15,TGTGCCACCAGCAGAGATCTGAGCTCTGGAAACACCATATATTTT,CATSRDLSSGNTIYF
TRBV18,TRBJ2-7,TRBD1,.,13,TGTGCCAGCTCAACCCACAGGGGCGATGAGCAGTACTTC,CASSTHRGDEQYF
TRBV2,TRBJ1-5,.,.,15,TGTGCCAGCAGTGAACGGACAGTTAGCAATCAGCCCCAGCATTTT,CASSERTVSNQPQHF
TRBV5-1,TRBJ2-7,TRBD1,.,15,TGCGCCAGCAGCCCCGGGTGGGGGACAGCCAACGAGCAGTACTTC,CASSPGWGTANEQYF
TRBV5-1,TRBJ2-3,TRBD2,.,20,TGCGCCAGCAGCTTGGCCTCTTCGGGGTCTTTGGGGAGGGCCAGGGATACGCAGTATTTT,CASSLASSGSLGRARDTQYF
TRBV6-4,TRBJ2-7,TRBD2,.,18,TGTGCCAGCAGTGACCCACTGCTAGCGGGGGGGCGATCCTACGAGCAGTACTTC,CASSDPLLAGGRSYEQYF
TRBV2,TRBJ2-5,.,.,12,TGTGCCAGCAGTGACCCTCAGAAGACCCAGTACTTC,CASSDPQKTQYF
TRBV5-1,TRBJ2-3,TRBD2,.,17,TGCGCCAGCAGCCTAAGGACTAGCGGGAGAAACACAGATACGCAGTATTTT,CASSLRTSGRNTDTQYF
TRBV7-9,TRBJ2-7,TRBD1,once,16,TGTGCCAGCAGCTTAGCGGACGCCGGGACAGCCTACGAGCAGTACTTC,CASSLADAGTAYEQYF
TRBV15,TRBJ1-5,TRBD1,.,14,TGTGCCACCAGCAGAGCAGGGGGCGGGCAGCCCCAGCATTTT,CATSRAGGGQPQHF
TRBV3-1/TRBV3-2,TRBJ2-7,TRBD1,.,12,TGTGCCAGCAGCCGGACAGGCCTCGAGCAGTACTTC,CASSRTGLEQYF
TRBV7-2,TRBJ2-3,.,.,12,TGTGCCAGCAGCCGAGACACAGATACGCAGTATTTT,CASSRDTDTQYF
TRBV4-2,TRBJ2-5,.,.,15,TGTGCCAGCAGCCGGACATGGGCAGGTCAAGAGACCCAGTACTTC,CASSRTWAGQETQYF
TRBV19,TRBJ2-5,TRBD1,once,15,TGTGCCAGTACTTGGACAGGGGAAGTACAAGAGACCCAGTACTTC,CASTWTGEVQETQYF
TRBV7-3,TRBJ2-5,.,.,15,TGTGCCAGCAGCTTATTACCAGGGACTCAAGAGACCCAGTACTTC,CASSLLPGTQETQYF
TRBV5-1,TRBJ2-3,.,.,15,TGCGCCAGCAGCTTGGCGGGAGTAAGCACAGATACGCAGTATTTT,CASSLAGVSTDTQYF
TRBV3-1/TRBV3-2,TRBJ1-1,.,.,11,TGTGCCAGCAGCCAAAGGGGTGAAGCTTTCTTT,CASSQRGEAFF
TRBV5-1,TRBJ1-1,TRBD1,.,15,TGCGCCAGCCCCCCCAAGGGGGCAAAGGACACTGAAGCTTTCTTT,CASPPKGAKDTEAFF
TRBV5-4,TRBJ1-2,.,.,12,TGTGCCAGCAGCTTCCAGGGGAATGGCTACACCTTC,CASSFQGNGYTF
TRBV14,TRBJ2-2,TRBD2,once,16,TGTGCCAGCAGCCATATAGCGGGGGTAGGCACCGGGGAGCTGTTTTTT,CASSHIAGVGTGELFF
TRBV3-1/TRBV3-2,TRBJ1-5,TRBD1,few,15,TGTGCCAGCAGCCAAGGACAGGGTAACAATCAGCCCCAGCATTTT,CASSQGQGNNQPQHF
TRBV19,TRBJ2-3,.,.,12,TGTGCCAGTACCTCGAGAGGGAGGTTGCAGTATTTT,CASTSRGRLQYF
TRBV10-3,TRBJ1-5,.,.,15,TGTGCCATCGGGAGGGGGGACACTCAAGATCAGCCCCAGCATTTT,CAIGRGDTQDQPQHF
TRBV27,TRBJ1-1,.,.,13,TGTGCCAGCAGCTTCTCCCGGGGGAAAGAAGCTTTCTTT,CASSFSRGKEAFF
TRBV4-1,TRBJ2-1,TRBD2,.,20,TGCGCCAGCAGCCAAGATACGCTAGCGGGAGGGCTGAGCTCCTACAATGAGCAGTTCTTC,CASSQDTLAGGLSSYNEQFF
TRBV5-1,TRBJ2-3,.,.,17,TGCGCCAGCAGCTTGGAAGGCGGGCTTACCGGCACAGATACGCAGTATTTT,CASSLEGGLTGTDTQYF
TRBV30,TRBJ1-1,TRBD1,.,13,TGTGCCTGGAGCGGGACAGGGATTAGTGAAGCTTTCTTT,CAWSGTGISEAFF